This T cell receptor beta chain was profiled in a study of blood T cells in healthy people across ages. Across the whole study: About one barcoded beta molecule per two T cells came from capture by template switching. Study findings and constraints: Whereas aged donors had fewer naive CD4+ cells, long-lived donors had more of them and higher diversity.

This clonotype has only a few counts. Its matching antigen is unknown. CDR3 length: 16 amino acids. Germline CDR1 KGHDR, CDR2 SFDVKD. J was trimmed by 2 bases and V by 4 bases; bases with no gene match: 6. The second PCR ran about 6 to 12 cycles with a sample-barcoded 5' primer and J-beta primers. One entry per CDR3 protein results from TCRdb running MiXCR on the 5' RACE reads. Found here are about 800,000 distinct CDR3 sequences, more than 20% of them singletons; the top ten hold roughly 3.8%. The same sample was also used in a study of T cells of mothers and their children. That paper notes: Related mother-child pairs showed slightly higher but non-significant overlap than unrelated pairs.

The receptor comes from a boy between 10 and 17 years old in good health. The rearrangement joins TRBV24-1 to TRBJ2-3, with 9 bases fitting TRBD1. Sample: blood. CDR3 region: CATSDRTGVVTDTQYF. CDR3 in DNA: TGTGCCACCAGTGACCGGACAGGGGTCGTCACAGATACGCAGTATTTT.